This entry lists 28 T cell receptor beta chains sequenced from one sample in a study of beta chain features in type 1 diabetes. Findings and limits, study-wide: Shorter TCRB CDR3s, moderately but significantly so, marked every one of the four CD4+ subsets in Type 1 diabetes patients.

Their antigens remain unidentified. Every isolated RNA sample was fully reverse transcribed, so sequencing captured expressed TCRB transcripts. The protocol was immunoSEQ multiplex PCR, while the TCRdb copy is restricted to in-frame clones and leaves out a portion. The table records around 150,000 clones, approximately 9% of them present only once. The sequenced sample was central memory CD4+ T cells from blood. These receptors were obtained from a woman younger than 30 with type 1 diabetes.

This clone appeared a few times. The chain couples TRBV5-1 to TRBJ1-2; tentative D call: TRBD1 (5 bases). The CDR3 spans 15 residues. The V gene lost 0 bases and the J gene lost 3 bases, with 12 bases spanning the gap. Germline V gives CDR1 SGHRS, CDR2 YFSETQ. DNA for the CDR3: TGCGCCAGCAGCTTGGTGTCAGGGTCGGACTATGGCTACACCTTC. Translated, it gives CASSLVSGSDYGYTF.

In this sample, this clone turned up a few times. This chain connects TRBV7-2 to TRBJ1-2, with 9 positions matching TRBD1. CDR3 length: 15 residues. Looked up from germline, CDR1 is SGHTA and CDR2 is FQGNSA. With 4 bases clipped from V and 8 bases from J, the junction kept 11 bases outside the gene matches. CDR3 bases: TGTGCCAGCAGCTCCACAGGGGGCGGGGTTCGGGGCTACACCTTC. This codes for CASSSTGGGVRGYTF.

The chain joins TRBV7-9 to TRBJ1-1, with TRBD1 as a possible D gene (5 bases). Germline values: CDR1 SEHNR, CDR2 FQNEAQ (reference sequence). V lost 3 bases and J 1 base, leaving 12 bases between the germline ends. This CDR3 has 15 amino acids. CDR3 bases: TGTGCCAGCAGCTTGGGTGGCGGGACGAACACTGAAGCTTTCTTT. Amino acid sequence: CASSLGGGTNTEAFF.

This clone was seen ten or more times. The same CDR3 also results from other DNA sequences found in this sample. The chain carries TRBV19 and TRBJ2-5; 11 positions match TRBD2. Germline V gives CDR1 LNHDA, CDR2 SQIVND (reference sequence). Losses at the gene ends were 5 bases for V and 4 bases for J; bases not matched to a gene: 0. The CDR3 loop spans 13 amino acids. CDR3 protein: CASSGTSGETQYF. The CDR3 DNA reads TGTGCCAGTAGTGGGACTAGCGGAGAGACCCAGTACTTC. Filled out from reference TRBV19 and TRBJ2-5, the complete variable domain reads DGGITQSPKYLFRKEGQNVTLSCEQNLNHDAMYWYRQDPGQGLRLIYYSQIVNDFQKGDIAEGYSVSREKKESFPLTVTSAQKNPTAFYLCASSGTSGETQYFGPGTRLLVL.

The genes are TRBV25-1 and TRBJ2-2; 8 bases agree with TRBD1. With V trimmed by 2 bases and J by 0 bases, 2 bases remained unmatched. This CDR3 has 16 amino acids. Germline lookup yields CDR1 MGHDK and CDR2 SYGVNS. Here the CDR3 reads CASSEAGGANTGELFF. For the CDR3, the DNA is TGTGCCAGCAGTGAAGCAGGGGGCGCGAACACCGGGGAGCTGTTTTTT.

The V gene is TRBV28, the J gene TRBJ2-7, with 7 bases lining up with TRBD2. V trimming: 11 bases; J trimming: 1 base; junction bases outside the gene matches: 8. Germline loops: CDR1 MDHEN, CDR2 SYDVKM. This CDR3 is 13 amino acids long. CDR3 in DNA: TGTGCCGCCTATTCTAGCGGTTCCTACGAGCAGTACTTC. It yields the protein CAAYSSGSYEQYF.

Only a few counts were recorded for this clone. This chain uses TRBV15 with TRBJ2-7; 7 bases match TRBD1. The CDR3 is 15 residues long. After removal of 0 bases from V and 2 bases from J, the junction contained 4 bases not matched to a gene. Germline V gives CDR1 LNHNV, CDR2 YYDKDF (reference sequence). The DNA for the CDR3 is TGTGCCACCAGCAGAGATCCCACAGGGGCCTACGAGCAGTACTTC. Translation: CATSRDPTGAYEQYF.

This clone was detected only a few times. This chain joins TRBV15 and TRBJ2-7; the match to TRBD2 covers 12 bases. Germline lookup yields CDR1 LNHNV and CDR2 YYDKDF (reference sequence). Trimming took 0 bases from V and 6 from J; bases not matched to a gene: 3. The length of the CDR3 is 15 residues. CDR3 protein: CATSRDRLAGVEQYF. The DNA of the CDR3 is TGTGCCACCAGCAGAGATCGACTAGCGGGAGTCGAGCAGTACTTC.

This clone turned up a few times. The chain joins TRBV4-2 to TRBJ1-1, with 9 positions matching TRBD1. The CDR3 contains 15 residues. Germline lookup yields CDR1 LGHNA and CDR2 YNFKEQ. V was pared by 4 bases and J by 4 bases, with 7 bases of the junction left unmatched. The CDR3: CASSLRDRDGTEAFF. In DNA form, the CDR3 reads TGTGCCAGCAGCCTCCGGGACAGGGACGGCACTGAAGCTTTCTTT.

V usage is TRBV28 and J usage is TRBJ2-1; 8 bases are a match to TRBD2. This CDR3 is built from 14 residues. CDR1 MDHEN and CDR2 SYDVKM come from the germline V gene. Germline trimming cut 6 bases from V and 7 bases from J; bases unmatched to any gene: 8. CDR3 nucleotide sequence: TGTGCCAGCAGCAAACGGGAGGGCCGGAATGAGCAGTTCTTC. This sequence encodes CASSKREGRNEQFF.

This clone has only a few counts. The rearrangement links TRBV18 to TRBJ1-1; D is unresolved. The germline V gene encodes CDR1 KGHSH and CDR2 LQKENI. Trimming left V 2 bases short and J 0 bases short, with 7 bases between. This CDR3 region has 14 residues. The chain's CDR3 is CASSPAQLNTEAFF. In DNA, the CDR3 is TGTGCCAGCTCACCAGCACAGTTGAACACTGAAGCTTTCTTT.

The V call is TRBV10-3, the J call TRBJ1-5; D is ambiguous. The germline CDR1 and CDR2 sequences are ENHRY and SYGVKD. With 4 bases removed from V and 5 bases from J, the gap between germline ends came to 12 bases. This CDR3 is 14 amino acids long. The CDR3 sequence is CAISGAGKHQPQHF. In DNA form, the CDR3 reads TGTGCCATCAGTGGCGCGGGTAAGCATCAGCCCCAGCATTTT.

This clone was found a few times. The J gene is TRBJ1-1, the V gene TRBV5-5; D is uncertain. V was trimmed by 2 bases and J by 1 base, leaving 9 bases between them. In germline, CDR1 is SGHKS, CDR2 YYEKEE (reference sequence). The CDR3 contains 14 residues. In DNA form, the CDR3 reads TGTGCCAGCAGCTTCTCACATACGAACACTGAAGCTTTCTTT. It translates to CASSFSHTNTEAFF.

This rearrangement joins TRBV9 to TRBJ2-7; 7 nucleotides match TRBD2. Germline values: CDR1 SGDLS, CDR2 YYNGEE. Unmatched junction bases numbered 7, after V lost 7 bases and J lost 6 bases. The CDR3 extends over 12 amino acids. For the CDR3, the DNA is TGTGCCAGCGGGGGAGCGGGGAGCGAGCAGTACTTC. Translating it yields CASGGAGSEQYF.

The chain uses TRBV6-4 and TRBJ2-3, with D maybe TRBD2 (6 bases). Germline V CDR1 and CDR2: MRHNA, SNTAGT. V was pared by 3 bases and J by 0 bases, with 7 bases between. The CDR3 contains 14 residues. CDR3 DNA sequence: TGTGCCAGCAGTGAGACTAGTAGCACAGATACGCAGTATTTT. Protein: CASSETSSTDTQYF.

This clone was recorded a few times. The rearrangement joins TRBV7-2 to TRBJ1-2; unclear D gene. Trimming removed 1 base from V and 7 bases from J, with 10 bases in between. Germline CDR1 is SGHTA and CDR2 is FQGNSA. The CDR3 is 13 amino acids. The CDR3 nucleotides are TGTGCCAGCAGCTTAGTCTCCGAGGGTGGCTACACCTTC. Residues: CASSLVSEGGYTF.

To note about this clone: This sample also contains other DNA sequences that code for the same CDR3. This chain uses TRBV7-3 with TRBJ1-1; a weak D match, TRBD1 (5 bases). V lost 6 bases and J 1 base, leaving 9 bases between the germline ends. The CDR3 loop spans 13 amino acids. Germline V lookup: CDR1 SGHTA, CDR2 FQGTGA. The CDR3 nucleotides read TGTGCCAGCAGTTCGCAGGGGAACACTGAAGCTTTCTTT. Translated: CASSSQGNTEAFF.

Only a few counts were recorded for this clone. The rearrangement joins TRBV11-3 to TRBJ2-1; 7 bases agree with TRBD1. Trimming cost V 4 bases and J 13 bases; bases outside gene matches: 10. The CDR3 contains 13 residues. The germline V gene has CDR1 SGHNT and CDR2 YENEEA. The chain's CDR3 is CASSWTGTAIQFF. CDR3 nucleotide sequence: TGTGCCAGCAGCTGGACCGGGACAGCGATACAGTTCTTC. The full variable domain, in which reference TRBV11-3 and TRBJ2-1 provide the parts outside the CDR3, is EAGVVQSPRYKIIEKKQPVAFWCNPISGHNTLYWYLQNLGQGPELLIRYENEEAVDDSQLPKDRFSAERLKGVDSTLKIQPAELGDSAVYLCASSWTGTAIQFFGPGTRLTVL.

This sequence joins TRBV28 and TRBJ2-3, with TRBD2 identical over 11 bases. Germline-derived CDR1 and CDR2 are MDHEN and SYDVKM. The CDR3 is 16 residues long. Germline trimming cut 7 bases from V and 5 bases from J; bases unmatched to any gene: 11. This CDR3 reads CASTRLSGRGEDTQYF. The CDR3 DNA reads TGTGCCAGCACCCGCCTTAGCGGGAGGGGTGAAGATACGCAGTATTTT.

The chain employs TRBV2 and TRBJ1-6, with 8 nucleotides matching TRBD1. This CDR3 spans 15 amino acids. The trim removed 0 bases at V and 9 bases at J, leaving 4 bases unmatched. Germline CDR1 is SNHLY and CDR2 is FYNNEI. CDR3 coding DNA: TGTGCCAGCAGTGAAGCCGAGACAGGGGTTTCACCCCTCCACTTT. This codes for CASSEAETGVSPLHF.

This clone turned up a few times. The rearrangement uses TRBV28 and TRBJ2-7, with 10 bases that match TRBD2. V was pared by 7 bases and J by 1 base, with 10 bases of the junction left unmatched. The germline V gene has CDR1 MDHEN and CDR2 SYDVKM. CDR3 size: 16 residues. CDR3 sequence (DNA): TGTGCCAGCACCCTAGCGGGAGAACTCAGGTCCTACGAGCAGTACTTC. It yields the protein CASTLAGELRSYEQYF.

This rearrangement joins TRBV5-1 to TRBJ1-4, with TRBD1 matching over 7 bases. The V segment lost 4 bases and the J segment 3 bases; nucleotides outside the gene matches: 6. There are 15 residues in the CDR3. From germline, CDR1 is SGHRS and CDR2 YFSETQ. The CDR3 bases are TGCGCCAGCAGCGTGGGGGGACAGCCTAATGAAAAACTGTTTTTT. Its protein is CASSVGGQPNEKLFF.

This clone was observed a few times. V usage is TRBV4-2 and J usage is TRBJ1-2; no firm D call. V was cut by 0 bases and J by 0 bases, with 8 bases left in between. Per the germline V gene, CDR1 is LGHNA and CDR2 is YNFKEQ. The CDR3 totals 15 residues. The CDR3 coding sequence is TGTGCCAGCAGCCAAGACCACAATACTAACTATGGCTACACCTTC. Translating gives CASSQDHNTNYGYTF.

This clone has a handful of counts. The chain recombines TRBV14 with TRBJ1-2; 8 bases are shared with TRBD1. From germline, CDR1 is SGHDN and CDR2 FVKESK. The CDR3 totals 14 residues. V lost 1 base to trimming and J lost 4 bases; unmatched junction nucleotides: 2. The CDR3 DNA sequence: TGTGCCAGCAGCCAAGTAGGGACAGGCTATGGCTACACCTTC. Encoded protein: CASSQVGTGYGYTF. The variable domain in full, completed from reference TRBV14 and TRBJ1-2, reads EAGVTQFPSHSVIEKGQTVTLRCDPISGHDNLYWYRRVMGKEIKFLLHFVKESKQDESGMPNNRFLAERTGGTYSTLKVQPAELEDSGVYFCASSQVGTGYGYTFGSGTRLTVV.

This chain connects TRBV7-8 to TRBJ1-3; D gene ambiguous. CDR3 length equals 14 residues. Germline CDR1 is SGHVS and CDR2 is FQNEAQ. V lost 5 bases and J lost 2, with 10 bases in between. Written as DNA, the CDR3 is TGTGCCAGCAGCCCAGGAATAGCTGGAAACACCATATATTTT. Its translation is CASSPGIAGNTIYF. Supplemented by reference TRBV7-8 and TRBJ1-3, the full variable domain reads GAGVSQSPRYKVAKRGQDVALRCDPISGHVSLFWYQQALGQGPEFLTYFQNEAQLDKSGLPSDRFFAERPEGSVSTLKIQRTQQEDSAVYLCASSPGIAGNTIYFGEGSWLTVV.

This clone was observed a handful of times. This chain connects TRBV7-2 to TRBJ1-5, with D hard to call. Germline V lookup: CDR1 SGHTA, CDR2 FQGNSA. V lost 4 bases to trimming and J lost 5 bases, with 6 bases between them. CDR3 length equals 12 residues. The CDR3 DNA reads as TGTGCCAGCAGCTCTAGTGATCAGCCCCAGCATTTT. Its protein is CASSSSDQPQHF.

This clone has just a few counts. The V call is TRBV5-6, the J call TRBJ2-6; the D gene is possibly TRBD2 (5 bases). Germline V CDR1 and CDR2: SGHDT, YYEEEE. The CDR3 totals 15 residues. V gave up 2 bases and J gave up 1 base, with 7 bases separating them. The CDR3 nucleotides read TGTGCCAGCAGCTTCCGAGGGTCTGGGGCCAACGTCCTGACTTTC. Amino acid sequence: CASSFRGSGANVLTF.

The chain uses TRBV7-9 and TRBJ2-1; 7 bases are shared with TRBD2. The trim removed 5 bases at V and 7 bases at J, leaving 11 bases unmatched. Germline V lookup: CDR1 SEHNR, CDR2 FQNEAQ (reference sequence). This CDR3 comprises 15 residues. The CDR3: CASSPLGEGKNEQFF. CDR3 DNA: TGTGCCAGCAGCCCCCTGGGGGAGGGAAAGAATGAGCAGTTCTTC. The full variable domain, with the rest looked up from reference TRBV7-9 and TRBJ2-1, is DTGVSQNPRHKITKRGQNVTFRCDPISEHNRLYWYRQTLGQGPEFLTYFQNEAQLEKSRLLSDRFSAERPKGSFSTLEIQRTEQGDSAMYLCASSPLGEGKNEQFFGPGTRLTVL.